This paragraph reports one T cell receptor beta chain. Its antigen is not yet known. Qualities for individual bases were not recorded, and no much larger clone is one base off. This entry belongs to a study of blood T cells in healthy people across ages (dated by TCRdb to the mid-2010s). Regarding the complete study: In model experiments, template switching captured roughly one uniquely barcoded TCR beta cDNA molecule for every two T cells. Donors of different ages were randomly distributed across sequencing lanes to avoid experimental bias. Two additional independent replicas of 1 million unique cDNA reads from the same blood draw were analyzed for two donors (one aged 18 to 29 and one aged 80 or older). Donors were grouped into four age groups: young (average approximately 15 years), middle-aged (over 35), aged (over 55) and long-lived (around 80). To track age-related changes in TCR beta repertoire diversity, the study relied on deep sequencing normalized with unique cDNA molecular identifiers. Broader findings and caveats from the paper: Compared with the aged group, more naive CD4+ T cells, fewer expanded clones and increased TCR diversity were shown by the long-lived group, suggesting age selection. A strong correlation was found between observed TCR beta diversity and the percentage of naive T cells measured by flow cytometry. Total diversity estimates from one million sequenced T cells were considered lower bounds and underestimates. Since profiling was done on bulk unsorted PBMCs, naive and antigen-experienced compartments could not be conclusively compared. As age increased, observed TCR beta diversity per million T cells dropped in a roughly linear way, and a significant reduction was already evident by age 40. Because donor CMV infection status was unknown, age-related changes in expanded clonotypes were potentially confounded.

The donors were 40 or so Caucasian individuals from Russia, aged roughly 6 to 90 years, who were systemically healthy. Around 10 milliliters of peripheral blood were collected from each donor into EDTA-treated Vacutainer tubes. Ficoll-Paque density-gradient centrifugation was used to isolate PBMCs, with at least 7 million per sample. Total RNA was extracted from PBMCs with Trizol reagent, with at least 5 micrograms obtained per sample. Naive CD45RAhigh/CD27high T cell percentages were measured by flow cytometry on a PBMC aliquot from every donor. The V end gives up 3 bases and the J end 6 bases, leaving 8 bases in the junction not matched to a gene. CDR1 is given as LNHNV and CDR2 as YYDKDF, both from the germline V gene (reference sequence). The CDR3 contains 15 residues, cysteine and phenylalanine counted. Only the CDR3 portion is preserved as DNA: 45 bases, with reading frame beginning at the first base.

Receptor amplification or capture employed 5' RACE. The sequencer was an Illumina HiSeq 2500. A second roughly 7 to 11 cycle PCR used a sample-barcoded 5' primer and a J-beta primer mix. A unique molecular identifier was introduced onto each TCR beta cDNA molecule by a template-switch 5' adaptor carrying 12 random nucleotides. At least 3 million CDR3-containing paired-end reads were obtained from each sample. All of the RNA was converted into first-strand cDNA using the Mint cDNA synthesis kit, with a TRBC-specific oligonucleotide serving as the primer. All cDNA was treated with uracil-DNA glycosylase and then went through a first 18-cycle PCR with the universal primers M1SS and BC2_uni_R. Turning to the authors' computational methods: Normalization of each sample was performed by random selection of 1 million high-quality reads, each carrying a distinct molecular identifier. Instead of being binned into consensus sequences, reads that shared molecular identifiers were thrown out. MiTCR, set to a Q25 quality threshold and the strictest error-elimination algorithm, was used for CDR3 identification, clonotype clustering and error correction. A nonparametric unseen species model with Euler transformation was used to estimate lower-bound total TCR beta diversity. TCRdb reran the public reads through fastp at Q25 and MiXCR, keeping productive beta chains. Each entry is one CDR3 protein sequence, shown with its most common DNA and genes. V and J calls and clone size were set by TCRdb, not the authors. The sample data list 650,000 or so distinct CDR3 sequences, and 40% to 65% of these were observed just once. The ten biggest clones cover less than 15% of the sample.

Sequencing was carried out using blood. Recombination joined TRBV15 with TRBJ2-1; 7 middle bases align to TRBD1. This receptor was taken from a woman older than 75 in good health. CDR3 reads: CATSSPETGTNEQFF. In nucleotides, the sequence is TGTGCCACCAGCAGCCCTGAGACAGGGACCAATGAGCAGTTCTTC.